The rows below give T cell receptor beta chains drawn from one sample of a study of shared clonotypes between healthy human individuals. Profiling relied on immunoSEQ multiplex PCR, and the TCRdb table lists in-frame clones only, not all of them. The sample has some 470,000 clones; 70% to 80% are singletons. Sequenced sample: PBMCs. Receptor source: a woman aged 40 to 50 in good health. Some clones in this sample may be carry-over from other donors' samples. Each CDR3 is given with its conserved first and last residue. Fields, in order: CDR3 protein, CDR3 DNA, V gene, CDR3 length, D gene, clone size, J gene. A D gene is named only where the DNA matches it firmly. Clone sizes are given selectively: once, few, many, or a class where the clone is expanded.

CDR3 protein: CASSLQPQREVKNIQYF
CDR3 DNA: TGTGCCAGCAGCCTACAACCCCAGCGGGAGGTCAAAAACATTCAGTACTTC
V gene: TRBV4-2
CDR3 length: 17
D gene: TRBD2
clone size: .
J gene: TRBJ2-4

CDR3 protein: CASTTGEQPQHF
CDR3 DNA: TGTGCCAGCACCACAGGGGAGCAGCCCCAGCATTTT
V gene: TRBV25-1
CDR3 length: 12
D gene: TRBD1
clone size: .
J gene: TRBJ1-5

CDR3 protein: CAISDEQGEPSGYTF
CDR3 DNA: TGTGCCATCAGTGATGAACAGGGTGAGCCTAGCGGCTACACCTTC
V gene: TRBV10-3
CDR3 length: 15
D gene: .
clone size: .
J gene: TRBJ1-2

CDR3 protein: CASSQEAGVDVWELFF
CDR3 DNA: TGCGCCAGCAGCCAAGAAGCGGGAGTGGATGTTTGGGAGCTGTTTTTT
V gene: TRBV4-3
CDR3 length: 16
D gene: TRBD2
clone size: .
J gene: TRBJ2-2

CDR3 protein: CASSGAGGYSYEQYF
CDR3 DNA: TGTGCCAGCAGTGGCGCGGGAGGTTACTCCTACGAGCAGTACTTC
V gene: TRBV27
CDR3 length: 15
D gene: TRBD2
clone size: .
J gene: TRBJ2-7

CDR3 protein: CASSPPPGGSGNTIYF
CDR3 DNA: TGTGCCAGCTCACCACCGCCGGGGGGCTCTGGAAACACCATATATTTT
V gene: TRBV18
CDR3 length: 16
D gene: .
clone size: once
J gene: TRBJ1-3

CDR3 protein: CASSFNYGLEETQYF
CDR3 DNA: TGTGCCAGCAGCTTTAACTATGGCCTCGAAGAGACCCAGTACTTC
V gene: TRBV7-2
CDR3 length: 15
D gene: .
clone size: .
J gene: TRBJ2-5

CDR3 protein: CASSFETTRTDTQYF
CDR3 DNA: TGTGCCAGCAGCTTTGAGACTACCCGCACAGATACGCAGTATTTT
V gene: TRBV11-2
CDR3 length: 15
D gene: .
clone size: .
J gene: TRBJ2-3

CDR3 protein: CASSTSRGAVENTGELFF
CDR3 DNA: TGTGCCAGCAGCACCTCTCGGGGAGCGGTAGAGAACACCGGGGAGCTGTTTTTT
V gene: TRBV11-2
CDR3 length: 18
D gene: .
clone size: .
J gene: TRBJ2-2

CDR3 protein: CASSRGYEQYF
CDR3 DNA: TGTGCCAGTAGTAGAGGTTACGAGCAGTACTTC
V gene: TRBV19
CDR3 length: 11
D gene: .
clone size: few
J gene: TRBJ2-7

CDR3 protein: CASSSQRDSSLAF
CDR3 DNA: TGTGCCAGCAGCTCGCAAAGGGACTCGAGCTTGGCCTTC
V gene: TRBV5-4
CDR3 length: 13
D gene: .
clone size: .
J gene: TRBJ2-7

CDR3 protein: CASSQAQGKNEQFF
CDR3 DNA: TGCGCCAGCAGCCAAGCTCAGGGTAAGAATGAGCAGTTCTTC
V gene: TRBV4-1
CDR3 length: 14
D gene: .
clone size: .
J gene: TRBJ2-1

CDR3 protein: CASSELAGAIQETQYF
CDR3 DNA: TGTGCCAGCAGTGAACTAGCGGGGGCGATACAAGAGACCCAGTACTTC
V gene: TRBV6-1
CDR3 length: 16
D gene: TRBD2
clone size: .
J gene: TRBJ2-5

CDR3 protein: CAWSDQGVGGELFF
CDR3 DNA: TGTGCCTGGAGTGACCAGGGGGTTGGCGGGGAGCTGTTTTTT
V gene: TRBV30
CDR3 length: 14
D gene: TRBD1
clone size: .
J gene: TRBJ2-2

CDR3 protein: CASSLDGYGYTF
CDR3 DNA: TGTGCCAGCAGCTTAGATGGATATGGCTACACCTTC
V gene: TRBV5-6
CDR3 length: 12
D gene: .
clone size: .
J gene: TRBJ1-2

CDR3 protein: CASSLSRVLYEQYF
CDR3 DNA: TGTGCCAGCAGCTTATCTCGAGTACTCTACGAGCAGTACTTC
V gene: TRBV7-8
CDR3 length: 14
D gene: .
clone size: .
J gene: TRBJ2-7

CDR3 protein: CASSLNGQGLNTGELFF
CDR3 DNA: TGTGCCAGCAGCCTGAACGGACAGGGTTTAAACACCGGGGAGCTGTTTTTT
V gene: TRBV6-4
CDR3 length: 17
D gene: TRBD1
clone size: .
J gene: TRBJ2-2

CDR3 protein: CASSLGGTKNIQYF
CDR3 DNA: TGCGCCAGCAGCTTGGGGGGGACTAAAAACATTCAGTACTTC
V gene: TRBV5-1
CDR3 length: 14
D gene: .
clone size: .
J gene: TRBJ2-4

CDR3 protein: CASSLRQVSPNTEAFF
CDR3 DNA: TGTGCCAGCAGCTTGAGACAGGTCTCACCGAACACTGAAGCTTTCTTT
V gene: TRBV7-8
CDR3 length: 16
D gene: .
clone size: .
J gene: TRBJ1-1

CDR3 protein: CASSFRGLGRGSTDTQYF
CDR3 DNA: TGTGCCAGCAGCTTCAGGGGACTCGGGAGAGGGAGCACAGATACGCAGTATTTT
V gene: TRBV11-1
CDR3 length: 18
D gene: .
clone size: once
J gene: TRBJ2-3

CDR3 protein: CAWMLPPGLAGGPPNYEQYF
CDR3 DNA: TGTGCCTGGATGCTACCACCCGGACTAGCGGGAGGCCCACCTAACTACGAGCAGTACTTC
V gene: TRBV30
CDR3 length: 20
D gene: TRBD2
clone size: few
J gene: TRBJ2-7

CDR3 protein: CASSLEAGNYGYTF
CDR3 DNA: TGTGCCAGCAGCTTAGAAGCAGGGAACTATGGCTACACCTTC
V gene: TRBV7-9
CDR3 length: 14
D gene: .
clone size: .
J gene: TRBJ1-2

CDR3 protein: CASSPQGGKAFF
CDR3 DNA: TGTGCCAGCAGCCCACAGGGGGGAAAAGCTTTCTTT
V gene: TRBV7-2
CDR3 length: 12
D gene: TRBD1
clone size: .
J gene: TRBJ1-1

CDR3 protein: CASSYSVQLNTEAFF
CDR3 DNA: TGTGCCAGCAGTTACTCGGTACAGTTGAACACTGAAGCTTTCTTT
V gene: TRBV6-5
CDR3 length: 15
D gene: .
clone size: .
J gene: TRBJ1-1

CDR3 protein: CARSLAKGTSGRAAGEQYF
CDR3 DNA: TGTGCCAGAAGCTTAGCGAAAGGGACTAGCGGGAGGGCCGCGGGTGAGCAGTACTTC
V gene: TRBV7-5
CDR3 length: 19
D gene: .
clone size: .
J gene: TRBJ2-7

CDR3 protein: CASSGNYGYTF
CDR3 DNA: TGTGCCAGCAGCGGTAACTATGGCTACACCTTC
V gene: TRBV13
CDR3 length: 11
D gene: .
clone size: .
J gene: TRBJ1-2

CDR3 protein: CASSLQGGLNSPLHF
CDR3 DNA: TGTGCCAGCAGCTTACAGGGGGGCCTGAATTCACCCCTCCACTTT
V gene: TRBV7-6
CDR3 length: 15
D gene: TRBD1
clone size: .
J gene: TRBJ1-6

CDR3 protein: CASSPRQGSNYGYTF
CDR3 DNA: TGTGCCAGCAGCCCACGACAGGGTTCGAACTATGGCTACACCTTC
V gene: TRBV4-2
CDR3 length: 15
D gene: TRBD1
clone size: once
J gene: TRBJ1-2

CDR3 protein: CASSIQPLAITGELFF
CDR3 DNA: TGTGCCAGTAGTATACAGCCCCTAGCGATTACCGGGGAGCTGTTTTTT
V gene: TRBV19
CDR3 length: 16
D gene: .
clone size: .
J gene: TRBJ2-2

CDR3 protein: CASSLAIASGFLRQFF
CDR3 DNA: TGTGCCAGCAGCTTAGCGATTGCTAGCGGGTTTCTTCGGCAGTTCTTC
V gene: TRBV7-2
CDR3 length: 16
D gene: TRBD2
clone size: .
J gene: TRBJ2-1